The T cell receptor (beta chain) described here comes from a study of cytomegalovirus exposure and HLA in healthy donors. Study as a whole: There were under 140 million unique TCR beta sequences, drawn from approximately 180 million T cells, in an earlier analysis.

PCR amplification relied on 60 Vbeta primers (plus 13 Jbeta primers). The assay was immunoSEQ multiplex PCR, and TCRdb's table has in-frame clones only and misses some. The sample has under 200,000 clones; around 75% are singletons. Germline assignment: CDR1 GTSNPN and CDR2 SVGIG (reference sequence). V dropped 3 bases and J dropped 10 bases, with 22 bases sitting between them. The CDR3 loop spans 15 amino acids. General study results and limits: In a later analysis, TCR beta V- and J-gene trimming showed a link to a missense DCLRE1C variant. Fewer N-insertions than the 666-donor mean were reportedly shown by an Asian-associated ancestry cluster in a later analysis. Most TCR beta V segments were productive about 90% or about 30% of the time in an earlier analysis.

A word on this clone: Its antigen is not known.

V and J are TRBV30 and TRBJ2-1; D might be TRBD2 (5 bases). This TCR came from a man aged 35 to 55 in good health and CMV-seropositive. What was sequenced was PBMCs. CDR3: CAWRKDRSGFREQFF. The CDR3 bases are TGTGCCTGGAGGAAGGACCGCTCGGGGTTCAGGGAGCAGTTCTTC.